The text below deals with one T cell receptor (beta chain). Its matching antigen is unknown. From the reads, TCRdb called clonotypes with MiXCR, one entry per CDR3 protein. The sample gives about 920,000 distinct CDR3 sequences, approximately 32% of which show up once; roughly 13% is in the top ten. The data belong to a study of T cell repertoires in cytomegalovirus infection. Overall study results and limits: Frequencies of public TCR beta families were cumulated, and this identified carriers of CMV plus the relevant HLA. Dominating the ex vivo response were TCR beta clonotypes that were CMV-specific and HLA-C-restricted.

The CDR3 is 15 amino acids. Trimming removed 0 bases at V and 6 bases at J, with 12 bases between. Germline V gene data show CDR1 as SNHLY and CDR2 as FYNNEI. The source was cultured CD8+ T cells from PBMCs, collected from culture after CMV antigen stimulation. V gene TRBV2 combines with J gene TRBJ2-1, with D tentatively TRBD1 or TRBD2 (7 bases each). This clonotype originated in a human donor in good health (CMV status not recorded). Some clones in this sample may be carry-over from other donors' samples. This CDR3 is CASSEAGRGRNEQFF. DNA for the CDR3: TGTGCCAGCAGTGAAGCAGGGAGGGGGCGCAATGAGCAGTTCTTC.